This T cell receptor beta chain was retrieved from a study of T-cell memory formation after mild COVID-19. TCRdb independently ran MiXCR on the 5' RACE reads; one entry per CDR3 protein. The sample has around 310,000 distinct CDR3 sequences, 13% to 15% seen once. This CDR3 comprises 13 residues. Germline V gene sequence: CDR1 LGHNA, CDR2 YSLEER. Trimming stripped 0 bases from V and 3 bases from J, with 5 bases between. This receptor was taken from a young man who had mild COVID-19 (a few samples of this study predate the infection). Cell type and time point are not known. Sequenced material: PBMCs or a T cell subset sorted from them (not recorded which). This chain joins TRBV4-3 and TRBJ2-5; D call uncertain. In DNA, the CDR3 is TGCGCCAGCAGCCAAGATCCGGAAGAGACCCAGTACTTC. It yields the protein CASSQDPEETQYF.